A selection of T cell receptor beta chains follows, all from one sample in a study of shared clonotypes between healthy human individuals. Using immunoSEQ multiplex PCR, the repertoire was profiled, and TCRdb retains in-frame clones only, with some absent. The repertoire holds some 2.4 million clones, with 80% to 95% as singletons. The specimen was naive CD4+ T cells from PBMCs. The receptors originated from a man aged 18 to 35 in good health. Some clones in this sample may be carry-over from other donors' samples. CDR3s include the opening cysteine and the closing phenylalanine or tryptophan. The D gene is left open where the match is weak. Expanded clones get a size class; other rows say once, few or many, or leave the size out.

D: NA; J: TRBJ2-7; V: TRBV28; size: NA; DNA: TGTGCCAGCAGTTCCCCGGAGGCCAGCGGATACTACGAGCAGTACTTC; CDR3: CASSSPEASGYYEQYF
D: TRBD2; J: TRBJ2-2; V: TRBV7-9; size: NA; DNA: TGTGCCAGCAGCCATCCCCCGACTAGCGGGAGTATGCCCGGGGAGCTGTTTTTT; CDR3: CASSHPPTSGSMPGELFF
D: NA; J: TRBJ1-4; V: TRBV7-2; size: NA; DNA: TGTGCCAGCAGCTTAGGGTACAGGGTGATCGGTGAAAAACTGTTTTTT; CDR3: CASSLGYRVIGEKLFF
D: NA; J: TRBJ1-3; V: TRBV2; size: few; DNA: TGTGCCAGCTCCTCGCGGGGAAACACCATATATTTT; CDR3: CASSSRGNTIYF
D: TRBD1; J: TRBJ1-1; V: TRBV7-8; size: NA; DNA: TGTGCCAGCAGGTATACAGGGGGCCGCATGAACACTGAAGCTTTCTTT; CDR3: CASRYTGGRMNTEAFF
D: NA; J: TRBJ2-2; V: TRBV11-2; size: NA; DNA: TGTGCCAGCAGCTTATCCGGTCCAACCACCGGGGAGCTGTTTTTT; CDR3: CASSLSGPTTGELFF
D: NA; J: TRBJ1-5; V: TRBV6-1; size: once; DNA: TGTGCCAGCAGGGGGGGCACTAGCAATCAGCCCCAGCATTTT; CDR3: CASRGGTSNQPQHF
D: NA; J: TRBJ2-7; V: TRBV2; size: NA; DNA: TGTGCCAGCAGTGTTGGTGAGTACGGTACCTACGAGCAGTACTTC; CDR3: CASSVGEYGTYEQYF
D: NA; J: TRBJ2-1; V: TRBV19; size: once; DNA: TGTGCCAGTAGACAGACTACCCCCTACAATGAGCAGTTCTTC; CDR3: CASRQTTPYNEQFF
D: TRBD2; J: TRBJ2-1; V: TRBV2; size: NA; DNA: TGTGCCAGCAGTGCCACTCGGGGGGCAGCGGGAGCAAAACAGAGCTCCTACAATGAGCAGTTCTTC; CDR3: CASSATRGAAGAKQSSYNEQFF
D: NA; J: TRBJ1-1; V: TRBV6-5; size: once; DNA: TGTGCCAGTAGATTGAACACTGAAGCTTTCTTT; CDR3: CASRLNTEAFF
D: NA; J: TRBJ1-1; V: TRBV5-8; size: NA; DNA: TGTGCCAGCAGCTTGGGCGCCCGGGCCAGGGACACTGAAGCTTTCTTT; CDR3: CASSLGARARDTEAFF
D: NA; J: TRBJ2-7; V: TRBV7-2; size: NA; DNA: TGTGCCAGCAGCCCGACCGGGGGAGGGGGACACGAGCAGTACTTC; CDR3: CASSPTGGGGHEQYF
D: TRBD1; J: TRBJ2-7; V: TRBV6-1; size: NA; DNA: TGTGCCAGCAGTGAAGCCGGACAGGACTACGAGCAGTACTTC; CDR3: CASSEAGQDYEQYF
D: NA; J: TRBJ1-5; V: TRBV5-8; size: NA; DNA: TGTGCCAGCAGCTTCGGACAGTTCAATCAGCCCCAGCATTTT; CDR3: CASSFGQFNQPQHF
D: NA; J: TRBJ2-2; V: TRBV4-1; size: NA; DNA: TGCGCCAGCAGCCAAGCGACAGCTTCTTTCACCGGGGAGCTGTTTTTT; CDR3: CASSQATASFTGELFF
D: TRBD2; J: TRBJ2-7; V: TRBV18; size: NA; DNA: TGTGCCAGCTCACCGACTAGCGGGGGGTCCTACGAGCAGTACTTC; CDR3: CASSPTSGGSYEQYF
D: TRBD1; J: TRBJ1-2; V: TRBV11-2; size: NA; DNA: TGTGCCAGCAGCCGGGACAGGACGGACTATGGCTACACCTTC; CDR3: CASSRDRTDYGYTF
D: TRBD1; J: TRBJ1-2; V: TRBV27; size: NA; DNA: TGTGCCAGCACCCCCCGGCAGGGGGCGTTTGGCTACACCTTC; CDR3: CASTPRQGAFGYTF
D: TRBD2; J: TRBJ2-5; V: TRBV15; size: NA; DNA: TGTGCCACCAGTCATACTAGCGGGGGGGAGACCCAGTACTTC; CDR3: CATSHTSGGETQYF
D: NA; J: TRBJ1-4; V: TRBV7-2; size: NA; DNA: TGTGCCAGCAGCATTGACAGGCGTCAACTAACTAATGAAAAACTGTTTTTT; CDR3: CASSIDRRQLTNEKLFF
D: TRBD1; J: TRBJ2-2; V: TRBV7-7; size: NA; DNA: TGTGCCAGCAGCTTAGCCGGGACAGGGAGGACCGGGGAGCTGTTTTTT; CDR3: CASSLAGTGRTGELFF
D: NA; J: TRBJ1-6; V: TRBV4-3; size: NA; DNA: TGCGCCAGCAGCCAAGATCCCCTTTTGCCCGGGGTGGATTCACCCCTCCACTTT; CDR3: CASSQDPLLPGVDSPLHF
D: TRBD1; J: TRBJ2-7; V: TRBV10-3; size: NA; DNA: TGTGCCATCGGGGACAGGGGTGCCTACGAGCAGTACTTC; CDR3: CAIGDRGAYEQYF
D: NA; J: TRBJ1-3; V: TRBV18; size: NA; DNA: TGTGCCAGCTCACCGACGGAGACTGGAAACACCATATATTTT; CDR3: CASSPTETGNTIYF
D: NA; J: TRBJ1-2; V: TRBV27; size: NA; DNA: TGTGCCAGCAGTTTATACAGACTGGGGCAGGCCTATGGCTACACCTTC; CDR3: CASSLYRLGQAYGYTF
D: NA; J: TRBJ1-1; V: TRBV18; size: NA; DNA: TGTGCCAGCTCACAAGTCCCGTGGACTGAAGCTTTCTTT; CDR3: CASSQVPWTEAFF
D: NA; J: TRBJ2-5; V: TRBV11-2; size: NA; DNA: TGTGCCAGCAGCTCAAGAGGGTTCAGGGTTGAGACCCAGTACTTC; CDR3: CASSSRGFRVETQYF
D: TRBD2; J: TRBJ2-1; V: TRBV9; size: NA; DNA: TGTGCCAGCAGCCCCCCGGCGACTAGCGTCTACAATGAGCAGTTCTTC; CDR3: CASSPPATSVYNEQFF
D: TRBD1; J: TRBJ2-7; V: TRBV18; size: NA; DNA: TGTGCCAGCTCACCCGCGACAGGGGGTGTGTACGAGCAGTACTTC; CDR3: CASSPATGGVYEQYF
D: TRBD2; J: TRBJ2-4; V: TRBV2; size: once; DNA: TGTGCCAGCAACCCGGGACTAGCGGGAGGCGGGGACATTCAGTACTTC; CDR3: CASNPGLAGGGDIQYF
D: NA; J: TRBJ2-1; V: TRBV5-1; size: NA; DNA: TGCGCCAGCAGCTTGGAAATGGGCCCCTACAATGAGCAGTTCTTC; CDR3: CASSLEMGPYNEQFF
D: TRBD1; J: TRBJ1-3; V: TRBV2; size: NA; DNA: TGTGCCAGCAAATTGACAGGGCCCGGAAACACCATATATTTT; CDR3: CASKLTGPGNTIYF
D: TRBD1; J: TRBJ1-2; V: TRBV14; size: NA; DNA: TGTGCCAGCAGCCAAGTCCCGGGACAGTCTAAAGTCACCTTC; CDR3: CASSQVPGQSKVTF
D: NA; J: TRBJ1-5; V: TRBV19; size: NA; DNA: TGTGCCAGTAGTATAGAAAGCGGGGGACCTGGCAATCAGCCCCAGCATTTT; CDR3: CASSIESGGPGNQPQHF
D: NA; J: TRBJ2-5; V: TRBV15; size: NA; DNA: TGTGCCACCAGCTTCAGGGTCAGAGAGACCCAGTACTTC; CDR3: CATSFRVRETQYF
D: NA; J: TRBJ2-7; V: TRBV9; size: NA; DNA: TGTGCCAGCAACAACCCGGCGGTCTCCTACGAGCAGTACTTC; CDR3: CASNNPAVSYEQYF
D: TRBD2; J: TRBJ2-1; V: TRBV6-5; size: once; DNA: TGTGCCAGCAGTTACGGCGGGAGCGGCAACAATGAGCAGTTCTTC; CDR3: CASSYGGSGNNEQFF
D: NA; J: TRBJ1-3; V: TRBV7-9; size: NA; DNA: TGTGCCAGCAGCCCCATGTTGTGGAACACCATATATTTT; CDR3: CASSPMLWNTIYF
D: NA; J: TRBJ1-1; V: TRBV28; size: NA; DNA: TGTGCCAGCAGTATATTATACACTGAAGCTTTCTTT; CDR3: CASSILYTEAFF
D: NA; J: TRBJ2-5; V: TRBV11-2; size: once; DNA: TGTGCCAGCAGCTTACCGTTAGTAGGATCCCAAGAGACCCAGTACTTC; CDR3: CASSLPLVGSQETQYF
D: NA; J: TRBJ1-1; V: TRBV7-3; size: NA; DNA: TGTGCCAGCAGCTCCAATTTCTACACTGAAGCTTTCTTT; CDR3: CASSSNFYTEAFF